This T cell receptor (beta chain) was identified in a study of cytomegalovirus exposure and HLA in healthy donors. CDR1 is MGHDK, CDR2 SYGVNS, per germline. The CDR3 is 15 residues long. Trimming took 4 bases from V and 3 from J, leaving 16 bases between them. This clone was seen only once. Data came from immunoSEQ multiplex PCR; TCRdb stores just in-frame clones and leaves some out. Here the sample spans 150,000 to 200,000 clones, about 90% being singletons. Material for sequencing was PBMCs. The rearrangement joins TRBV25-1 to TRBJ2-7; possible D gene TRBD2, 6 bases. The clonotype was recovered from a young woman in good health and CMV-seropositive. The CDR3 is CASSGPGRLNYEQYF. For the CDR3, the DNA is TGTGCCAGCAGTGGGCCGGGGAGGCTTAACTACGAGCAGTACTTC.